The present T cell receptor (beta chain) was sequenced within a study of T-cell reconstitution after alpha-beta-depleted transplantation in children. Points on this clonotype: The antigen is undetermined.

For TCRbeta, the library was prepared with unique molecular identifiers. TCRdb reprocessed the PCR reads with MiXCR, giving one entry per CDR3 protein. The profile shows roughly 570,000 distinct CDR3 sequences, roughly 27% of them singletons. The CDR3 has 14 residues. Germline loops: CDR1 SGHRS, CDR2 YFSETQ. Trimming removed 3 bases from V and 1 base from J, with 9 bases in between. Study-level results: Fresh T-cell production supplied most of the T-cell counts and diversity seen one year after transplant. There were some patients whose high TCRbeta diversity at day 60 came from surviving recipient T cells and thymic progenitors.

Sequenced material: PBMCs, taken before TCRalphabeta/CD19-depleted stem cell transplant. The TCR sequence derives from a boy younger than two with Wiskott-Aldrich syndrome, due to receive a stem cell transplant. V and J are TRBV5-1 and TRBJ2-3, with D unclear. In DNA, the CDR3 is TGCGCCAGCAGCTCTGTTGGGGGCACAGATACGCAGTATTTT. Its protein product is CASSSVGGTDTQYF.